This is a list of T cell receptor beta chains from one sample in a study of CD8+ T cells in alopecia areata. Sequencing used immunoSEQ multiplex PCR; TCRdb keeps in-frame clones, though not all of them. In the table there are around 100,000 clones, about nine tenths of which are singletons. Here the sequenced sample was CD8+ T cells sorted from blood, taken at approximately week 34, from a patient treated with tofacitinib. The receptors here all came from a human donor with alopecia areata. CDR3s include the opening cysteine and the closing phenylalanine or tryptophan. D genes are given only for firm matches. For some rows the clone size is stated as once, few or many, or as a class when expanded; others skip it.

clone_size j_call v_call d_call cdr3_nt cdr3_aa
. TRBJ2-1 TRBV29-1 TRBD2 TGCAGCGTTGGAGCGGGGAACCACTACAATGAGCAGTTCTTC CSVGAGNHYNEQFF
. TRBJ2-1 TRBV7-7 . TGTGCTAGCAGCCTAGGAGACATCGGCTACAATGAGCAGTTCTTC CASSLGDIGYNEQFF
. TRBJ2-3 TRBV25-1 . TGTGCCACTAACGAGGCTGGGGGGCCAAGCACAGATACGCAGTATTTT CATNEAGGPSTDTQYF
once TRBJ2-4 TRBV11-2 . TGTGCCAGCAGCTTAGACTCGTTCGGTGCCTTTGGCAAAAACATTCAGTACTTC CASSLDSFGAFGKNIQYF
. TRBJ1-2 TRBV5-1 TRBD1 TGCGCCAGCAGCCCAGGACCTCAGACAGGGGAAAAGGGCTACACCTTC CASSPGPQTGEKGYTF
. TRBJ2-7 TRBV28 . TGTGCCAGCAGTCCCGCCGGAGCCTACGAGCAGTACTTC CASSPAGAYEQYF
. TRBJ2-7 TRBV7-3 . TGTGCCAGCAGCCGGACCGGGACTTCCTACGAGCAGTACTTC CASSRTGTSYEQYF
. TRBJ2-5 TRBV9 . TGTGCCAGCAGCGTAGAGGGGGGGACCCAGTACTTC CASSVEGGTQYF
few TRBJ2-1 TRBV30 TRBD2 TGTGCCTGGGGACTAGCTGAGACTATCGGGCAGTTCTTC CAWGLAETIGQFF
. TRBJ1-2 TRBV29-1 . TGCAGCGTTGCTCCGGCTGATCACGTTGTCTATGGCTACACCTTC CSVAPADHVVYGYTF
. TRBJ2-5 TRBV4-2 . TGTGCCAGCAGCCAAGATATCACAGGGTCCCCCCAAGAGACCCAGTACTTC CASSQDITGSPQETQYF
. TRBJ2-1 TRBV6-5 . TGTGCCAGCAGTTACTCCCAGGGACCCAACAATGAGCAGTTCTTC CASSYSQGPNNEQFF
. TRBJ2-1 TRBV7-9 . TGTGCCAGCAGCACCCCCCCACAGGGCAACTACAATGAGCAGTTCTTC CASSTPPQGNYNEQFF
. TRBJ2-7 TRBV30 . TGTGCCTGGTCTATAACCTACGAGCAGTACTTC CAWSITYEQYF
. TRBJ1-5 TRBV2 TRBD1 TGTGCCAGCAGGGCCGGGACAGGGGGCAATCAGCCCCAGCATTTT CASRAGTGGNQPQHF
. TRBJ2-4 TRBV6-5 . TGTGCGACGTCAAGCACGGACATTCAGTACTTC CATSSTDIQYF
. TRBJ2-7 TRBV29-1 . TGCAGCACCCTTCGGGGTGACTCCTACGAGCAGTACTTC CSTLRGDSYEQYF
. TRBJ1-2 TRBV9 . TGTGCCAGCAGCGTTGGTGGGGGGACCTATGGCTACACCTTC CASSVGGGTYGYTF
. TRBJ2-2 TRBV25-1 TRBD2 TGTGCCAGCACGGGACTAGCGGCCGGGGAGCTGTTTTTT CASTGLAAGELFF
. TRBJ2-5 TRBV7-6 . TGTGCCAGCAGCTTAGCTTCTTCTAAAGAGACCCAGTACTTC CASSLASSKETQYF
. TRBJ2-7 TRBV30 TRBD1 TGTGCCTGGCGGGACAGGGTTGCCTCCCCCCAAGGCGAGCAGTACTTC CAWRDRVASPQGEQYF
. TRBJ2-3 TRBV5-1 . TGCGCCAGCAGCTTGCTGCTAGCGCAGGAGGAGGGAGATACGCAGTATTTT CASSLLLAQEEGDTQYF
. TRBJ2-5 TRBV13 . TGTGCCAGCAGCTTAAGAGCCCCTTCTACAGAGACCCAGTACTTC CASSLRAPSTETQYF